This T cell receptor beta chain emerged from a study of radiation and T cells in renal cell carcinoma. Study background: Nephrectomy followed 15 Gy stereotactic body radiation by 4 weeks.

V lost 1 base to trimming and J lost 0 bases, with 4 bases between them. This CDR3 is 14 amino acids long. Germline lookup yields CDR1 SEHNR and CDR2 FQNEAQ (reference sequence). Using immunoSEQ multiplex PCR, the repertoire was profiled, and TCRdb retains in-frame clones only, with some absent. Altogether 87,000 or so clones are present, approximately 86% being singletons, with the ten largest covering about 7.9%. Details on this clone: Its antigen is still unknown.

Stated time point: baseline pretreatment blood. As for treatment: 15 Gy SBRT to primary tumor, nephrectomy 4 weeks later. Serial blood draws occurred at baseline and 2 and 4 weeks post-SBRT. This renal cell carcinoma was of the clear cell type. Study-wide results and caveats: Top tumor clonotypes rose in blood 2 weeks post-radiation, then contracted.

The sample consisted of blood, taken from a patient whose treatment included radiotherapy and nephrectomy. The source is a man aged 50-59 years with renal cell carcinoma. The rearrangement uses TRBV7-9 and TRBJ1-3; D is unclear. CDR3 coding DNA: TGTGCCAGCAGCTTAGGGACCTCTGGAAACACCATATATTTT. Amino acid sequence: CASSLGTSGNTIYF.